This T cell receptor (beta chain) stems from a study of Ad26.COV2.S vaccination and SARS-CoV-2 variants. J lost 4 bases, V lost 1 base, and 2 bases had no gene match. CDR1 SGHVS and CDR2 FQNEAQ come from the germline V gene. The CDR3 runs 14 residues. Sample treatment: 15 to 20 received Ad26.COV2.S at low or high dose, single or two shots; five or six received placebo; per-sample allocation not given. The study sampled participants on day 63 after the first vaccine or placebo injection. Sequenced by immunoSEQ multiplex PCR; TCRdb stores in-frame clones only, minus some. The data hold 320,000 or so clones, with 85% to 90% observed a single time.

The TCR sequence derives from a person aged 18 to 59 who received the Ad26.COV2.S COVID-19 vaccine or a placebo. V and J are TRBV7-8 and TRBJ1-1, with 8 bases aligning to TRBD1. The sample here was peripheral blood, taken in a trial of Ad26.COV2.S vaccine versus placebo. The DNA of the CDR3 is TGTGCCAGCAGCTTAGGGACAGGGAGCACTGAAGCTTTCTTT. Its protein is CASSLGTGSTEAFF.